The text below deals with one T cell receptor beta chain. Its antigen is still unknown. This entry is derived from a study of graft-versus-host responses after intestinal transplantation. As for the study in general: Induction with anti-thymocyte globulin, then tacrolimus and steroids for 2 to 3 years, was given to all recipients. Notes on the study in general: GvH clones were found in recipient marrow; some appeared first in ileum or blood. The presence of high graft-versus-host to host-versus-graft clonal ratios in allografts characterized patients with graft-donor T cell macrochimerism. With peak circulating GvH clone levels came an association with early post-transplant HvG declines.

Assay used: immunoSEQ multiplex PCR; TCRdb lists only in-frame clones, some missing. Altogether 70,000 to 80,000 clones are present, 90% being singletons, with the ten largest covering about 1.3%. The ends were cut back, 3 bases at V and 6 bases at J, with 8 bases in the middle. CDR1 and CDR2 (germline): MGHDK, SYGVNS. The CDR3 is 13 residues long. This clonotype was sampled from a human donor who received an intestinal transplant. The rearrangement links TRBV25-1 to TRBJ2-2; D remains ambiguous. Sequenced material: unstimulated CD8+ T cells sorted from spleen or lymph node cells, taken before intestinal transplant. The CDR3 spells CASSDYYSGELFF. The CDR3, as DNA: TGTGCCAGCAGTGACTATTATTCCGGGGAGCTGTTTTTT.